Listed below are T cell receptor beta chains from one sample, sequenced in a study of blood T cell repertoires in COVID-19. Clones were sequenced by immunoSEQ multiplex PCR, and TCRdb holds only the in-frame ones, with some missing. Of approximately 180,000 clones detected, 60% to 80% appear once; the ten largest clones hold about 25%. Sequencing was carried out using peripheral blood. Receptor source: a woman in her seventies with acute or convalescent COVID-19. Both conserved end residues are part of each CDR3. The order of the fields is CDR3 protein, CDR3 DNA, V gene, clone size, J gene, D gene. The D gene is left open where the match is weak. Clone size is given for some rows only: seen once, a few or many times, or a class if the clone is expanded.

CDR3aa: CASSLRPQASGENEQFF
CDR3nt: TGTGCCAGCAGCTTACGGCCGCAGGCTAGCGGTGAGAATGAGCAGTTCTTC
v_gene: TRBV7-3
abundance: NA
j_gene: TRBJ2-1
d_gene: TRBD2

CDR3aa: CASTERLSGWGYTF
CDR3nt: TGTGCCAGCACCGAACGGCTCAGCGGATGGGGCTACACCTTC
v_gene: TRBV2
abundance: NA
j_gene: TRBJ1-2
d_gene: NA

CDR3aa: CASSEKAGVGNEQFF
CDR3nt: TGTGCCAGCAGTGAGAAAGCGGGAGTGGGCAATGAGCAGTTCTTC
v_gene: TRBV11-2
abundance: NA
j_gene: TRBJ2-1
d_gene: TRBD2

CDR3aa: CASSYTRDRGQQFF
CDR3nt: TGTGCCAGCAGTTACACGCGGGACAGGGGGCAGCAGTTCTTC
v_gene: TRBV6-5
abundance: NA
j_gene: TRBJ2-1
d_gene: TRBD1

CDR3aa: CAWSDSPNSPLHF
CDR3nt: TGTGCCTGGAGTGACAGTCCTAATTCACCCCTCCACTTT
v_gene: TRBV30
abundance: NA
j_gene: TRBJ1-6
d_gene: NA

CDR3aa: CASSLEGVAYNEQFF
CDR3nt: TGCGCCAGCAGCTTGGAAGGGGTCGCCTACAATGAGCAGTTCTTC
v_gene: TRBV5-1
abundance: NA
j_gene: TRBJ2-1
d_gene: NA

CDR3aa: CASSQGPTSTDTQYF
CDR3nt: TGTGCCAGCAGCCAAGGTCCGACTAGCACAGATACGCAGTATTTT
v_gene: TRBV4-2
abundance: NA
j_gene: TRBJ2-3
d_gene: NA

CDR3aa: CSEGQGDSGAFF
CDR3nt: TGCAGCGAGGGACAGGGGGATTCTGGAGCTTTCTTT
v_gene: TRBV29-1
abundance: once
j_gene: TRBJ1-1
d_gene: TRBD1

CDR3aa: CASSIVGLATEAFF
CDR3nt: TGTGCCAGTAGTATAGTGGGACTGGCGACTGAAGCTTTCTTT
v_gene: TRBV19
abundance: few
j_gene: TRBJ1-1
d_gene: NA

CDR3aa: CASSFTGDTEAFF
CDR3nt: TGTGCCAGTAGTTTTACAGGGGACACTGAAGCTTTCTTT
v_gene: TRBV19
abundance: NA
j_gene: TRBJ1-1
d_gene: TRBD1

CDR3aa: CASGLVFGDYGYTF
CDR3nt: TGTGCCAGCGGGCTTGTTTTCGGTGACTATGGCTACACCTTC
v_gene: TRBV3-1/TRBV3-2
abundance: NA
j_gene: TRBJ1-2
d_gene: NA

CDR3aa: CASGLVRDGAVSYNEQFF
CDR3nt: TGTGCTAGTGGTTTGGTAAGAGATGGGGCGGTGTCCTACAATGAGCAGTTCTTC
v_gene: TRBV12-5
abundance: NA
j_gene: TRBJ2-1
d_gene: NA

CDR3aa: CASSEAGGPGANYGYTF
CDR3nt: TGTGCCAGCAGTGAAGCGGGGGGGCCGGGAGCTAACTATGGCTACACCTTC
v_gene: TRBV6-1
abundance: NA
j_gene: TRBJ1-2
d_gene: NA

CDR3aa: CASSTGYVGQPQHF
CDR3nt: TGTGCCAGTTCGACAGGGTACGTTGGACAGCCCCAGCATTTT
v_gene: TRBV27
abundance: NA
j_gene: TRBJ1-5
d_gene: TRBD1

CDR3aa: CASDLGGGDSPLHF
CDR3nt: TGTGCCAGCGATTTGGGGGGTGGAGATTCACCCCTCCACTTT
v_gene: TRBV6-5
abundance: NA
j_gene: TRBJ1-6
d_gene: NA

CDR3aa: CATSYDRGVGNEQFF
CDR3nt: TGTGCCACCAGCTATGACAGGGGGGTCGGTAATGAGCAGTTCTTC
v_gene: TRBV24-1
abundance: NA
j_gene: TRBJ2-1
d_gene: TRBD1

CDR3aa: CAWGGQGSNEAFF
CDR3nt: TGTGCCTGGGGGGGTCAGGGGAGTAATGAAGCTTTCTTT
v_gene: TRBV30
abundance: NA
j_gene: TRBJ1-1
d_gene: NA

CDR3aa: CASSSAGLNTEAFF
CDR3nt: TGTGCCAGCAGTTCGGCAGGGCTCAACACTGAAGCTTTCTTT
v_gene: TRBV28
abundance: NA
j_gene: TRBJ1-1
d_gene: NA

CDR3aa: CASSLQSANTEAFF
CDR3nt: TGCGCCAGCAGCTTGCAGTCTGCGAACACTGAAGCTTTCTTT
v_gene: TRBV5-1
abundance: once
j_gene: TRBJ1-1
d_gene: NA

CDR3aa: CASSSGSYTGELFF
CDR3nt: TGCGCCAGCAGCTCCGGGTCATACACCGGGGAGCTGTTTTTT
v_gene: TRBV5-1
abundance: NA
j_gene: TRBJ2-2
d_gene: NA

CDR3aa: CASSLTREGAFF
CDR3nt: TGTGCCAGCAGTCTTACACGGGAAGGAGCTTTCTTT
v_gene: TRBV6-6
abundance: NA
j_gene: TRBJ1-1
d_gene: NA

CDR3aa: CASSRWRGETQYF
CDR3nt: TGCGCCAGCAGCCGGTGGCGGGGGGAGACCCAGTACTTC
v_gene: TRBV4-1
abundance: NA
j_gene: TRBJ2-5
d_gene: TRBD2

CDR3aa: CASSEGGRTSGRAYNEQFF
CDR3nt: TGTGCCAGCAGTGAAGGGGGCAGGACTAGCGGGAGAGCCTACAATGAGCAGTTCTTC
v_gene: TRBV2
abundance: NA
j_gene: TRBJ2-1
d_gene: TRBD2

CDR3aa: CASRRDRNQETQYF
CDR3nt: TGTGCCAGCAGGCGGGACAGAAACCAAGAGACCCAGTACTTC
v_gene: TRBV2
abundance: NA
j_gene: TRBJ2-5
d_gene: NA

CDR3aa: CASSQDLAGDTQYF
CDR3nt: TGCGCCAGCAGCCAAGATTTAGCGGGAGATACGCAGTATTTT
v_gene: TRBV4-1
abundance: NA
j_gene: TRBJ2-3
d_gene: TRBD2

CDR3aa: CASYGVGGSQFTDTQYF
CDR3nt: TGTGCCAGCTATGGGGTAGGCGGGAGCCAATTCACAGATACGCAGTATTTT
v_gene: TRBV27
abundance: NA
j_gene: TRBJ2-3
d_gene: TRBD2

CDR3aa: CASNRDRGTEEQYF
CDR3nt: TGTGCCAGCAACCGGGACAGGGGGACTGAGGAGCAGTACTTC
v_gene: TRBV2
abundance: NA
j_gene: TRBJ2-7
d_gene: TRBD1

CDR3aa: CASSFTLAVYGYTF
CDR3nt: TGTGCCAGCAGTTTTACCCTGGCAGTCTATGGCTACACCTTC
v_gene: TRBV6-5
abundance: NA
j_gene: TRBJ1-2
d_gene: NA

CDR3aa: CASSSGTRTDEQFF
CDR3nt: TGCGCCAGCAGCTCCGGGACAAGGACGGATGAGCAGTTCTTC
v_gene: TRBV5-1
abundance: NA
j_gene: TRBJ2-1
d_gene: NA

CDR3aa: CASSQLSLGRGYNQPQHF
CDR3nt: TGCGCCAGCAGCCAATTGTCGTTGGGCAGGGGCTACAATCAGCCCCAGCATTTT
v_gene: TRBV4-1
abundance: few
j_gene: TRBJ1-5
d_gene: NA

CDR3aa: CASSLIVENEQFF
CDR3nt: TGTGCCAGCAGCTTAATAGTAGAGAATGAGCAGTTCTTC
v_gene: TRBV7-3
abundance: NA
j_gene: TRBJ2-1
d_gene: NA

CDR3aa: CATSVGTSGANEQFF
CDR3nt: TGTGCCACCAGTGTCGGGACTAGCGGGGCCAATGAGCAGTTCTTC
v_gene: TRBV24-1
abundance: NA
j_gene: TRBJ2-1
d_gene: TRBD2

CDR3aa: CASSPKGQGFTGELFF
CDR3nt: TGTGCCAGCTCACCCAAGGGGCAGGGATTCACCGGGGAGCTGTTTTTT
v_gene: TRBV18
abundance: NA
j_gene: TRBJ2-2
d_gene: NA

CDR3aa: CASSPPTHGSEAFF
CDR3nt: TGTGCCAGCTCACCACCGACGCACGGGTCTGAAGCTTTCTTT
v_gene: TRBV18
abundance: NA
j_gene: TRBJ1-1
d_gene: NA

CDR3aa: CASSLNARATGELFF
CDR3nt: TGTGCCAGCAGCTTAAACGCCAGGGCGACCGGGGAGCTGTTTTTT
v_gene: TRBV7-3
abundance: NA
j_gene: TRBJ2-2
d_gene: NA

CDR3aa: CATSVPPFDTQYF
CDR3nt: TGTGCCACCAGTGTCCCCCCGTTCGATACGCAGTATTTT
v_gene: TRBV24-1
abundance: NA
j_gene: TRBJ2-3
d_gene: NA

CDR3aa: CSVGNRDLGYTF
CDR3nt: TGCAGCGTTGGAAACAGAGATTTGGGCTACACCTTC
v_gene: TRBV29-1
abundance: few
j_gene: TRBJ1-2
d_gene: NA

CDR3aa: CASSIAVWGNTIYF
CDR3nt: TGTGCCAGTAGTATAGCAGTGTGGGGAAACACCATATATTTT
v_gene: TRBV19
abundance: NA
j_gene: TRBJ1-3
d_gene: NA

CDR3aa: CASSLSMRAHNEQFF
CDR3nt: TGTGCCAGCAGCTTGTCCATGAGGGCCCACAATGAGCAGTTCTTC
v_gene: TRBV5-4
abundance: once
j_gene: TRBJ2-1
d_gene: NA

CDR3aa: CASSFREGITDTQYF
CDR3nt: TGTGCCAGCAGCTTTCGGGAGGGGATCACAGATACGCAGTATTTT
v_gene: TRBV5-4
abundance: NA
j_gene: TRBJ2-3
d_gene: TRBD2

CDR3aa: CASSQGPQETQYF
CDR3nt: TGTGCCAGCAGCCAGGGTCCTCAAGAGACCCAGTACTTC
v_gene: TRBV7-3
abundance: NA
j_gene: TRBJ2-5
d_gene: NA

CDR3aa: CATENRGSGYTF
CDR3nt: TGTGCCACGGAAAACAGGGGTTCTGGCTACACCTTC
v_gene: TRBV6-5
abundance: NA
j_gene: TRBJ1-2
d_gene: TRBD1

CDR3aa: CASRRDSADSGNTIYF
CDR3nt: TGTGCCAGCAGGAGGGACAGTGCCGACTCTGGAAACACCATATATTTT
v_gene: TRBV27
abundance: few
j_gene: TRBJ1-3
d_gene: TRBD1

CDR3aa: CASSYSPGRPNEQFF
CDR3nt: TGTGCCAGCAGTTACTCCCCCGGGAGGCCCAATGAGCAGTTCTTC
v_gene: TRBV6-5
abundance: NA
j_gene: TRBJ2-1
d_gene: TRBD2

CDR3aa: CAWIPGQGWPGELFF
CDR3nt: TGTGCCTGGATTCCGGGACAGGGGTGGCCCGGGGAGCTGTTTTTT
v_gene: TRBV30
abundance: once
j_gene: TRBJ2-2
d_gene: TRBD1

CDR3aa: CASSPERAYNEQFF
CDR3nt: TGTGCCAGCAGCCCGGAGCGGGCCTACAATGAGCAGTTCTTC
v_gene: TRBV7-3
abundance: NA
j_gene: TRBJ2-1
d_gene: NA